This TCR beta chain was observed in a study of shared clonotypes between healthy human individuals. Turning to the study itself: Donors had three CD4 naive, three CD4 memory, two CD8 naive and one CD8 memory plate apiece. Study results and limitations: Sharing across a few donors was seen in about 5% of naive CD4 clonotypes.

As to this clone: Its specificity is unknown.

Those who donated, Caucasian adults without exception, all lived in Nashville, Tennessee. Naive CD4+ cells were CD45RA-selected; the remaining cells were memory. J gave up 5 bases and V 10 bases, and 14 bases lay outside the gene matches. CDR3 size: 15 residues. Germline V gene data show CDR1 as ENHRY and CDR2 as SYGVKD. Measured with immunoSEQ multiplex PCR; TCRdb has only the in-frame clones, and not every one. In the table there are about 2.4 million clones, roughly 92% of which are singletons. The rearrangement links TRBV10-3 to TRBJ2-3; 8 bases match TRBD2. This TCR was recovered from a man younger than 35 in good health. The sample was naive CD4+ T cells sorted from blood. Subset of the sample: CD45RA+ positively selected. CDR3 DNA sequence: TGTGCCACCAGAATACGGGGGGGTCCTGAAGATACGCAGTATTTT. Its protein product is CATRIRGGPEDTQYF.